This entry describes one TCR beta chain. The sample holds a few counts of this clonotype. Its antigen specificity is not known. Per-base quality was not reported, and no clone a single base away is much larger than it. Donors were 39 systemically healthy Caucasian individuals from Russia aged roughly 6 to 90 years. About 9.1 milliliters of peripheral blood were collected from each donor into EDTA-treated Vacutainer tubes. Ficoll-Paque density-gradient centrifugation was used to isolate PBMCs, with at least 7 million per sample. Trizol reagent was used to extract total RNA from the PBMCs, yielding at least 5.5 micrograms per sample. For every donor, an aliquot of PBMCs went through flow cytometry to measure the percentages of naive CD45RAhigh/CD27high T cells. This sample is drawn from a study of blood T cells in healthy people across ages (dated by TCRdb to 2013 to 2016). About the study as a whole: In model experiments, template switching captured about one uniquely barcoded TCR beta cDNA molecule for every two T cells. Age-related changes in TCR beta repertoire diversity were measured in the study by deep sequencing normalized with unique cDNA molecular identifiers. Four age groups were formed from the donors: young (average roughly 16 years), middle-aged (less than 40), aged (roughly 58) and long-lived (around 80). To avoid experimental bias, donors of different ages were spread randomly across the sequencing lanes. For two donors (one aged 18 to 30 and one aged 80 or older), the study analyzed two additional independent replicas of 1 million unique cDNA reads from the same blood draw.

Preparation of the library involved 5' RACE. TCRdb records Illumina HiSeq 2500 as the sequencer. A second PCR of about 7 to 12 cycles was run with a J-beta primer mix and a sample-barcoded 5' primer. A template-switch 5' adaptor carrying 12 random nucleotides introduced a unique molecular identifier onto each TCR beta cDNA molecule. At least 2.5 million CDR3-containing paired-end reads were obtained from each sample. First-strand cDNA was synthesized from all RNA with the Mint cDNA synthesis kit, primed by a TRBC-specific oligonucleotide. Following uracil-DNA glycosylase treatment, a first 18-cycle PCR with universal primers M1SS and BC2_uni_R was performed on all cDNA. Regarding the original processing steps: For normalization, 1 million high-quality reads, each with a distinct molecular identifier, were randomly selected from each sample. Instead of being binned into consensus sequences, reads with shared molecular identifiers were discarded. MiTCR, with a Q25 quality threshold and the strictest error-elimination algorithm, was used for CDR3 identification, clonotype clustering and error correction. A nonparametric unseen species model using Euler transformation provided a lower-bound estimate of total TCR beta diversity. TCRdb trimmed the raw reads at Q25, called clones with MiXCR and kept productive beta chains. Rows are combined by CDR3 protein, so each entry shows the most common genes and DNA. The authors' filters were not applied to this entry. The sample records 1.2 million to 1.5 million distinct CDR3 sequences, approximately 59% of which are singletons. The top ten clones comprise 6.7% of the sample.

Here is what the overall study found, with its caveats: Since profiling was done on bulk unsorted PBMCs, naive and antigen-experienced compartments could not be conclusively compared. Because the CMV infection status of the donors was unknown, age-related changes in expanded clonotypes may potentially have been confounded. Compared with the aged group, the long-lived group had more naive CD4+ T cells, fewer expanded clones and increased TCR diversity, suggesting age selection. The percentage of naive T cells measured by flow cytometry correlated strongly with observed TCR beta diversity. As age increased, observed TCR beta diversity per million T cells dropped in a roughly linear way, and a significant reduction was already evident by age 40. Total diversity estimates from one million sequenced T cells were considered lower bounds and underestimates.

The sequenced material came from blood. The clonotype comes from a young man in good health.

CDR3 loop: CASSQGGSDTQYF. DNA sequence: TGCGCCAGCAGCCAAGGAGGGTCAGATACGCAGTATTTT. The rearranged segments are TRBV4-1 and TRBJ2-3; 5 matching bases give a weak D call of TRBD2. CDR1 and CDR2, looked up from the germline V gene, are MGHRA and YSYEKL. The CDR3 runs 13 residues from the cysteine to the phenylalanine. Only the CDR3 DNA stays, 39 bases, in frame from base 1. V and J lose 1 base and 4 bases, and a span of 6 bases separates them.